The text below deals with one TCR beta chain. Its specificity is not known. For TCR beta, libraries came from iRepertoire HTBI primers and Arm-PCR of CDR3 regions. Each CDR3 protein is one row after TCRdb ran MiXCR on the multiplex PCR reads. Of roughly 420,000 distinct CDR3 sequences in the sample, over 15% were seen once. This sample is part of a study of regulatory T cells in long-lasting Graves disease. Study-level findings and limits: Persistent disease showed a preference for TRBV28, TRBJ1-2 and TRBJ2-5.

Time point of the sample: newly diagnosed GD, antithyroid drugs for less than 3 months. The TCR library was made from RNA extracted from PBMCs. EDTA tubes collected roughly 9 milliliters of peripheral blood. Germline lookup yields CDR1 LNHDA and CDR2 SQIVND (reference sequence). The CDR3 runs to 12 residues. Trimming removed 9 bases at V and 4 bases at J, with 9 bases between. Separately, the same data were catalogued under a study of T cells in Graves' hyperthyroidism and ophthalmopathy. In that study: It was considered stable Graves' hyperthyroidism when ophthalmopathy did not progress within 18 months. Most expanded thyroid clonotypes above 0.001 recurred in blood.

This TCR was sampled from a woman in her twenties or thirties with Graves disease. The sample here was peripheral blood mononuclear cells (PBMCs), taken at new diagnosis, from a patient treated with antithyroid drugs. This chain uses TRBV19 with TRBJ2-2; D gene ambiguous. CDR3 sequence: CASEQFTGELFF. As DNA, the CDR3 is TGTGCCAGCGAACAATTCACCGGGGAGCTGTTTTTT.